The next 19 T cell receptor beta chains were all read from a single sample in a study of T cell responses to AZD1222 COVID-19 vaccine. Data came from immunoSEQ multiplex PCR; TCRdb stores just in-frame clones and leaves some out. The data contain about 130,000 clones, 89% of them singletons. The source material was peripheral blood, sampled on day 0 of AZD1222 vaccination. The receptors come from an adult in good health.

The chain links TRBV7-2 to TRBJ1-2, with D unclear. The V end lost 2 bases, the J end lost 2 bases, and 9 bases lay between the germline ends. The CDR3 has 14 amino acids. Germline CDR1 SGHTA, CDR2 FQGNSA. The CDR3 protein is CASSLSGGNYGYTF. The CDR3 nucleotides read TGTGCCAGCAGCTTATCGGGCGGAAACTATGGCTACACCTTC. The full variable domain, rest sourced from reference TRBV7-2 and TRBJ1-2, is GAGVSQSPSNKVTEKGKDVELRCDPISGHTALYWYRQSLGQGLEFLIYFQGNSAPDKSGLPSDRFSAERTGGSVSTLTIQRTQQEDSAVYLCASSLSGGNYGYTFGSGTRLTVV.

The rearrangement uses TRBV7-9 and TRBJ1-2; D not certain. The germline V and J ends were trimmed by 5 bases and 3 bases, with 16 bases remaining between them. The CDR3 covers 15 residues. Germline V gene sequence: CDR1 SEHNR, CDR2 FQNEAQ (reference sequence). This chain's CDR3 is CASSRLPGGHYGYTF. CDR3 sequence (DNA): TGTGCCAGCAGCCGCCTCCCAGGCGGACACTATGGCTACACCTTC.

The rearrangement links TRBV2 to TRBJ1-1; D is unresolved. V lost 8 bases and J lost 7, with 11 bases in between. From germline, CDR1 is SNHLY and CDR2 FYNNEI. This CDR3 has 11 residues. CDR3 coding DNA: TGTGCCAGCGGACCCCGGAGTGAAGCTTTCTTT. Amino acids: CASGPRSEAFF.

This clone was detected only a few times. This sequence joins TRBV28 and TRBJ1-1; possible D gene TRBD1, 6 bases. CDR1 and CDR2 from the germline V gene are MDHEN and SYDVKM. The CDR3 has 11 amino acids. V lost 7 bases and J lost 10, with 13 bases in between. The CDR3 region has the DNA TGTGCCAGCACTTGGGGACAAGGAGCTTTCTTT. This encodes CASTWGQGAFF.

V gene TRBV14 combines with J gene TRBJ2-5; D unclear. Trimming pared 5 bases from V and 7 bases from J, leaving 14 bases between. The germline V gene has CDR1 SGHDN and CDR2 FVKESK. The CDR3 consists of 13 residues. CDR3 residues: CASSGHPAGTQYF. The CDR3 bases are TGTGCCAGCAGCGGGCACCCCGCAGGGACCCAGTACTTC.

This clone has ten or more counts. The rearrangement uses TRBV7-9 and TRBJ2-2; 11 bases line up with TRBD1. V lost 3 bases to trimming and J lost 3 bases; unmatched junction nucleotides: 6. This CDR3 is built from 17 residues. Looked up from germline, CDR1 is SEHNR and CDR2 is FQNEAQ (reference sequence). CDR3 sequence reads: CASSFLPGQGDTGELFF. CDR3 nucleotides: TGTGCCAGCAGCTTTTTACCGGGACAGGGGGACACCGGGGAGCTGTTTTTT. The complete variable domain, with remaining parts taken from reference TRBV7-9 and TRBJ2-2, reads DTGVSQNPRHKITKRGQNVTFRCDPISEHNRLYWYRQTLGQGPEFLTYFQNEAQLEKSRLLSDRFSAERPKGSFSTLEIQRTEQGDSAMYLCASSFLPGQGDTGELFFGEGSRLTVL.

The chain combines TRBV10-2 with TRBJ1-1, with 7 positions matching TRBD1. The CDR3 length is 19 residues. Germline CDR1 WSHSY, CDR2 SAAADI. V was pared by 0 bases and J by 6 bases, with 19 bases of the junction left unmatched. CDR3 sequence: CASSESSTGQPLGSAEAFF. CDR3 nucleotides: TGCGCCAGCAGTGAGTCAAGCACGGGACAGCCCTTGGGAAGTGCTGAAGCTTTCTTT.

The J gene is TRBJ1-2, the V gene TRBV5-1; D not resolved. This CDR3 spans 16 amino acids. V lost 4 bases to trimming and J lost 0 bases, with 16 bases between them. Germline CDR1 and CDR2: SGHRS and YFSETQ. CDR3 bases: TGCGCCAGCAGCATAGATGTTTCCTCTACTAACTATGGCTACACCTTC. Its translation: CASSIDVSSTNYGYTF.

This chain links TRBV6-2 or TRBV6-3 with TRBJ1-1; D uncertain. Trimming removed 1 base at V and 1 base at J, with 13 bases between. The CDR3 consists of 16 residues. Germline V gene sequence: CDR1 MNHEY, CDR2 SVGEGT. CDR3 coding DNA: TGTGCCAGCAGTTACTTTCTGGAGCTTCAGAACACTGAAGCTTTCTTT. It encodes CASSYFLELQNTEAFF.

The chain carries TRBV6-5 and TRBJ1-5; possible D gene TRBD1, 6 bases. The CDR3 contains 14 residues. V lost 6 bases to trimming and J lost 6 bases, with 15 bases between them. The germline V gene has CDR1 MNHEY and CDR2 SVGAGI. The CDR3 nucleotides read TGTGCCAGCAGCATAGACCGGGGGCTTCAGCCCCAGCATTTT. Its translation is CASSIDRGLQPQHF.

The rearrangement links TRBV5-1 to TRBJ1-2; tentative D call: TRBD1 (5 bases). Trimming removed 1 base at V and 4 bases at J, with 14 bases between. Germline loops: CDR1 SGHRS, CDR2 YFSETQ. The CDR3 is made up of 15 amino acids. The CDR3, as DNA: TGCGCCAGCAGCTTGTCCACAGGTGCACCCTATGGCTACACCTTC. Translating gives CASSLSTGAPYGYTF.

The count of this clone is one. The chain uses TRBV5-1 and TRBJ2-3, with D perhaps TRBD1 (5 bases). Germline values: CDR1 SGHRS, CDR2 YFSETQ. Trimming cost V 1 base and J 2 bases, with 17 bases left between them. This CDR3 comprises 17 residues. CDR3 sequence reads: CASSLIPAGLSTDTQYF. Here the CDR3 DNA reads TGCGCCAGCAGCTTGATCCCGGCAGGGCTTTCCACAGATACGCAGTATTTT.

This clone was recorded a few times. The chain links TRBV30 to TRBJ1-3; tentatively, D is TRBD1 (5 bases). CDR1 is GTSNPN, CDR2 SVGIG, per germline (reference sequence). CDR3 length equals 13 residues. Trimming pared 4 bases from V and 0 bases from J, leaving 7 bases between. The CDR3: CAWTTGSGNTIYF. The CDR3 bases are TGTGCCTGGACCACAGGCTCTGGAAACACCATATATTTT.

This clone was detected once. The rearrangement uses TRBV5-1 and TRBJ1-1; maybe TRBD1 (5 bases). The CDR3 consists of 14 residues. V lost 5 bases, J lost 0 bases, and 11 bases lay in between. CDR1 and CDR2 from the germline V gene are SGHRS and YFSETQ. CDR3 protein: CASRPGPMNTEAFF. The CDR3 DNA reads TGCGCCAGCAGACCGGGACCCATGAACACTGAAGCTTTCTTT.

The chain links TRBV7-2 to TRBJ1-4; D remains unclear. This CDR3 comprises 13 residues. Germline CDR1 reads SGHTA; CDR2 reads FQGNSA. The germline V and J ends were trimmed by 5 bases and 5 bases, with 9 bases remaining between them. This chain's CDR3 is CASSDGLNEKLFF. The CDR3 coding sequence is TGTGCCAGCAGCGATGGGCTAAATGAAAAACTGTTTTTT.

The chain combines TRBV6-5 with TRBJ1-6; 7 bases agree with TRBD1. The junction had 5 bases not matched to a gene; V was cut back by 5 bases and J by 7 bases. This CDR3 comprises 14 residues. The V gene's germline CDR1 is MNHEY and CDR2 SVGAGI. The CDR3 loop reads CASSLDRENSPLHF. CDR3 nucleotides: TGTGCCAGCAGTCTCGACAGGGAAAATTCACCCCTCCACTTT.

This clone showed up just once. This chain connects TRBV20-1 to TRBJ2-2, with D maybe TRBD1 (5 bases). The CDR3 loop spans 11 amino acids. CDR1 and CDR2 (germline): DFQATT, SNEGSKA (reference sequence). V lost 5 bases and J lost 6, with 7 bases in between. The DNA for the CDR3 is TGCAGTGCTCTCAGGGCCGGGGAGCTGTTTTTT. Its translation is CSALRAGELFF.

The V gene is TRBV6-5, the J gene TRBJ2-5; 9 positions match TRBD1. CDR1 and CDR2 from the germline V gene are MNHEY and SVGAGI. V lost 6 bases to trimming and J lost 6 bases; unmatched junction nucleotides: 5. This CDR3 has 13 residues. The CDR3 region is CASSDRGFKTQYF. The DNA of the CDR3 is TGTGCCAGCAGCGACAGGGGGTTTAAGACCCAGTACTTC.

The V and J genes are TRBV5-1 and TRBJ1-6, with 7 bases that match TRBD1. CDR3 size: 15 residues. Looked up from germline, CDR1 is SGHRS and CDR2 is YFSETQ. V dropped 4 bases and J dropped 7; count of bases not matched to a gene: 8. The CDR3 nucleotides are TGCGCCAGCAGCACGACAGGGTTTAGCAATTCACCCCTCCACTTT. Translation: CASSTTGFSNSPLHF.